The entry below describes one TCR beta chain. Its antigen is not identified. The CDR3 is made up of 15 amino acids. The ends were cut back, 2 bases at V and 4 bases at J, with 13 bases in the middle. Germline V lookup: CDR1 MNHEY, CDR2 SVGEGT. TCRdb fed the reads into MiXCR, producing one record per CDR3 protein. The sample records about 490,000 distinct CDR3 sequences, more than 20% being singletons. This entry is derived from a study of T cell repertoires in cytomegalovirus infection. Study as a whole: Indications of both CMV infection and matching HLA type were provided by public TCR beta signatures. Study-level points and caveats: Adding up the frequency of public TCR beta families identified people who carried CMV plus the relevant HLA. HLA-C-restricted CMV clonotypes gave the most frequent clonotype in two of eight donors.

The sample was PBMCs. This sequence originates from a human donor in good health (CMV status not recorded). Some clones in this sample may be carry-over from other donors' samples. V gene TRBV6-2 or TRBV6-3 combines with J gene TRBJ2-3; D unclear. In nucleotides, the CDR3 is TGTGCCAGCAGTTACCAAGGTAGCCGGGCAGATACGCAGTATTTT. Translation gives CASSYQGSRADTQYF.